The clone carrying this TCR beta chain was observed a handful of times. Antigen: not known. This sample is part of a study of regulatory T cells in long-lasting Graves disease. Regarding the study as a whole: Relative to new patients (approximately 960), persistent patients exhibited greater sharing of public clonotypes (around 2,800).

Stated time point: newly diagnosed GD, antithyroid drugs for less than 3 months. Following extraction of RNA from PBMCs, that RNA was used to make the TCR library. The authors built TCR beta libraries using iRepertoire HTBI primers and Arm-PCR of CDR3 regions. TCRdb re-derived calls from the multiplex PCR reads in MiXCR, one entry per CDR3 protein. The profile shows 300,000 to 400,000 distinct CDR3 sequences, 16% of them singletons. Trimming cost V 3 bases and J 8 bases, with 11 bases left between them. CDR3 length equals 14 residues. Per the germline V gene, CDR1 is LGHDT and CDR2 is YNNKEL (reference sequence). These data were also reused for a study on T cells in Graves' hyperthyroidism and ophthalmopathy. That work states: Calling Graves' hyperthyroidism stable meant ophthalmopathy did not progress within 18 months.

The sample was peripheral blood mononuclear cells (PBMCs), taken at new diagnosis, from a patient treated with antithyroid drugs. This sequence joins TRBV3-1 and TRBJ1-6; the D gene is possibly TRBD1 (5 bases). The TCR originated in a middle-aged man with Graves disease. In DNA, the CDR3 is TGTGCCAGCAGCCAGAGGATACAGGATTCACCCCTCCACTTT. Its protein product is CASSQRIQDSPLHF.